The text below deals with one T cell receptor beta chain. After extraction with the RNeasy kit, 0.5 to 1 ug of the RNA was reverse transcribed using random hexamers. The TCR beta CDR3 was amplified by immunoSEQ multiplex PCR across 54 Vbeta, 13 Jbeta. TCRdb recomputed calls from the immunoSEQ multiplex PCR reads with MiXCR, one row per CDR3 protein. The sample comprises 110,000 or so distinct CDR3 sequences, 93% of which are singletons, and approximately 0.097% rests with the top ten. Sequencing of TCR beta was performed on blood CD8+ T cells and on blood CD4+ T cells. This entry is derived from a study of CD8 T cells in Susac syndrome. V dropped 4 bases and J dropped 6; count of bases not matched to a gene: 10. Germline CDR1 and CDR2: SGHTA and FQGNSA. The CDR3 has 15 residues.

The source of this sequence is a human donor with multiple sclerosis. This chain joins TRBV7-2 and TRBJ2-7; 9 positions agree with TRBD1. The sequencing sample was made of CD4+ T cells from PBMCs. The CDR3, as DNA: TGTGCCAGCAGCTCAGGGACAGGGCTGATAGGCGAGCAGTACTTC. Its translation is CASSSGTGLIGEQYF.